This T cell receptor beta chain was observed in a study of CD8 T cells in ankylosing spondylitis. Whole-study findings and limits: Disease-linked clones, CD8+, were relatively rare in peripheral blood. A TCR beta motif of under 10 highly homologous variants appeared characteristic of ankylosing spondylitis blood.

There are a few counts of this clonotype. No antigen is known for it. The CDR3 contains 16 residues. Germline V gene sequence: CDR1 LGHNA, CDR2 YNFKEQ. Trimming stripped 0 bases from V and 3 bases from J, with 11 bases between. TCRdb recomputed calls from the 5' RACE reads with MiXCR, one row per CDR3 protein. The sample lists some 840,000 distinct CDR3 sequences, 12% seen once, with 0.45% to 0.6% in the top ten. The sample taken for sequencing was blood, either unsorted or a sorted T cell fraction (not recorded which). This sequence originates from a male donor with ankylosing spondylitis. V gene TRBV4-2 combines with J gene TRBJ2-2; the D call may be TRBD1 or TRBD2 (5 bases each). The CDR3 DNA sequence: TGTGCCAGCAGCCAAGAGTTGCGAGGGGACACCGGGGAGCTGTTTTTT. This gives the protein CASSQELRGDTGELFF.